The 25 T cell receptor beta chains below all came from one sample that was sequenced in a study of Ad26.COV2.S vaccination and SARS-CoV-2 variants. Treatment: approximately 18 received Ad26.COV2.S at low or high dose, single or two shots; several received placebo; per-sample allocation not given. Samples analyzed were those drawn on day 63 after the first vaccine or placebo injection. Data came from immunoSEQ multiplex PCR; TCRdb stores just in-frame clones and leaves some out. The sample consists of around 300,000 clones, around 89% of them appearing once. This sample comprised peripheral blood, obtained in a trial of Ad26.COV2.S vaccine versus placebo. These receptors originate from a person between 18 and 65 years old who received the Ad26.COV2.S COVID-19 vaccine or a placebo.

The rearrangement uses TRBV6-5 and TRBJ1-5; possibly TRBD1 for D (5 bases). The V gene lost 5 bases and the J gene lost 4 bases, with 15 bases spanning the gap. Germline V gives CDR1 MNHEY, CDR2 SVGAGI. The CDR3 is made up of 15 amino acids. The CDR3 sequence is CASSRDSLGNQPQHF. Here the CDR3 DNA reads TGTGCCAGCAGTCGTGACAGCTTAGGAAATCAGCCCCAGCATTTT.

The table lists this clone with a count of one. The gene calls are TRBV2 and TRBJ1-2, with D possibly matching TRBD1 (5 bases). The CDR3 sequence is 15 residues long. Germline V gene data show CDR1 as SNHLY and CDR2 as FYNNEI. Trimming removed 4 bases at V and 0 bases at J, with 12 bases between. CDR3 coding DNA: TGTGCCAGCAGTGGAAACAGGAGCCCTAACTATGGCTACACCTTC. As protein: CASSGNRSPNYGYTF.

The V call is TRBV5-5, the J call TRBJ2-1; D tentatively reads TRBD1 or TRBD2 (5 bases each). CDR1 and CDR2 (germline): SGHKS, YYEKEE (reference sequence). CDR3 length equals 14 residues. V was cut by 3 bases and J by 9 bases, with 16 bases left in between. CDR3 region: CASSSPGPRGEQFF. The CDR3 DNA sequence: TGTGCCAGCAGCTCTCCGGGACCCCGCGGTGAGCAGTTCTTC.

V is TRBV9 and J is TRBJ1-6; 10 nucleotides agree with TRBD1. J gave up 14 bases and V 1 base, and 6 bases lay outside the gene matches. This CDR3 contains 14 residues. Germline V gene sequence: CDR1 SGDLS, CDR2 YYNGEE. The CDR3 DNA sequence: TGTGCCAGCAGCGTAACGGGACAGGGGAGCTCCCTCCACTTT. Its translation: CASSVTGQGSSLHF.

The chain uses TRBV12-3 or TRBV12-4 and TRBJ1-2; D not resolved. V shed 2 bases and J shed 1 base, with 5 bases lying between them. The CDR3 covers 13 residues. The CDR3 reads CASSLPVNYGYTF. The CDR3 region has the DNA TGTGCCAGCAGTTTACCAGTTAACTATGGCTACACCTTC.

This chain links TRBV6-5 with TRBJ1-2; 7 bases align to TRBD1. With V trimmed by 5 bases and J by 8 bases, 8 bases remained unmatched. The germline CDR1 and CDR2 sequences are MNHEY and SVGAGI. There are 13 residues in the CDR3. The CDR3 sequence: CASSPGQVGGYTF. The CDR3 region has the DNA TGTGCCAGCAGTCCCGGACAGGTTGGAGGCTACACCTTC.

The chain carries TRBV5-4 and TRBJ1-3, with TRBD1 identical over 10 bases. Germline CDR1 reads SGHNT; CDR2 reads YYREEE (reference sequence). CDR3 size: 16 residues. The trim removed 5 bases at V and 2 bases at J, leaving 7 bases unmatched. Here the CDR3 reads CASSSGQGGAGNTIYF. The CDR3 DNA reads as TGTGCCAGCAGTTCCGGACAGGGGGGGGCTGGAAACACCATATATTTT.

V and J are TRBV11-2 and TRBJ2-1; tentatively, D is TRBD2 (6 bases). V lost 5 bases to trimming and J lost 4 bases, with 15 bases between them. Germline V lookup: CDR1 SGHAT, CDR2 FQNNGV. This CDR3 is built from 15 residues. In DNA, the CDR3 is TGTGCCAGCAGCCCGATAGGGACTCCATACAATGAGCAGTTCTTC. Protein sequence: CASSPIGTPYNEQFF.

This rearrangement joins TRBV5-1 to TRBJ1-1; TRBD1 matches at 9 bases. Trimming removed 5 bases from V and 4 bases from J; junction bases left unmatched: 9. The V gene's germline CDR1 is SGHRS and CDR2 YFSETQ. The CDR3 sequence is 15 residues long. CDR3 amino acids: CASSSLQGAFTEAFF. In nucleotides, the CDR3 is TGCGCCAGCAGTTCGTTACAGGGGGCGTTCACTGAAGCTTTCTTT.

The genes are TRBV7-9 and TRBJ2-3, with TRBD2 matching over 10 bases. The J segment lost 2 bases and the V segment lost 5 bases, leaving 4 bases of the junction unmatched. There are 15 residues in the CDR3. Per the germline V gene, CDR1 is SEHNR and CDR2 is FQNEAQ (reference sequence). The CDR3, as DNA: TGTGCCAGCAGCCGTGGACTAGCGGTCACAGATACGCAGTATTTT. Translated, it gives CASSRGLAVTDTQYF.

This chain joins TRBV19 and TRBJ1-4; D not certain. The CDR3 covers 15 residues. Trimming pared 4 bases from V and 8 bases from J, leaving 17 bases between. Germline loops: CDR1 LNHDA, CDR2 SQIVND (reference sequence). CDR3 in amino acids: CASSTPPYVAEKLFF. The CDR3 DNA reads TGTGCCAGTAGTACCCCGCCCTATGTCGCGGAAAAACTGTTTTTT.

The chain joins TRBV24-1 to TRBJ2-1; 14 bases map to TRBD2. CDR3 length: 16 residues. V shed 4 bases and J 9 bases; nucleotides not matched to a gene: 7. Germline values: CDR1 KGHDR, CDR2 SFDVKD. CDR3 DNA: TGTGCCACCAGTGACCAGAGACTAGCGGGAGGGGTTGAGCAGTTCTTC. Residues: CATSDQRLAGGVEQFF.

Only a few counts were recorded for this clone. The CDR3 DNA sequence: TGTGCCAGTAACTACAGGGAGAGTGATCAGCCCCAGCATTTT. Translation: CASNYRESDQPQHF. The V call is TRBV19, the J call TRBJ1-5; D perhaps matches TRBD1 (6 bases). Looked up from germline, CDR1 is LNHDA and CDR2 is SQIVND (reference sequence). The CDR3 extends over 14 amino acids. V lost 7 bases and J 5 bases, leaving 15 bases between the germline ends.

The rearrangement joins TRBV11-2 to TRBJ2-4; D might be TRBD1 (5 bases). CDR1 and CDR2 (germline): SGHAT, FQNNGV. The CDR3 has 17 residues. The V end lost 4 bases, the J end lost 2 bases, and 18 bases lay between the germline ends. The chain's CDR3 is CASSSHRTSATKNIQYF. In DNA form, the CDR3 reads TGTGCCAGCAGCTCCCACCGGACATCCGCTACCAAAAACATTCAGTACTTC.

This chain joins TRBV3-1 (or the pseudogene TRBV3-2) and TRBJ2-5, with TRBD2 identical over 9 bases. The germline V gene has CDR1 LGHDT and CDR2 YNNKEL (reference sequence). There are 15 residues in the CDR3. Trimming removed 6 bases from V and 5 bases from J; junction bases left unmatched: 10. CDR3 bases: TGTGCCAGCAGTCCGACTAGCGGAACCTTTGAGACCCAGTACTTC. The encoded protein is CASSPTSGTFETQYF.

This chain connects TRBV4-1 to TRBJ1-6; D is unresolved. The CDR3 runs 15 residues. Germline CDR1 and CDR2: MGHRA and YSYEKL. V was pared by 0 bases and J by 8 bases, with 11 bases between. CDR3 protein: CASSQDIANDSPLHF. The DNA of the CDR3 is TGCGCCAGCAGCCAAGATATAGCAAACGATTCACCCCTCCACTTT.

The J gene is TRBJ2-1, the V gene TRBV5-1; D remains unclear. CDR1 is SGHRS, CDR2 YFSETQ, per germline. V was pared by 1 base and J by 8 bases, with 13 bases between. CDR3 size: 14 residues. CDR3 in amino acids: CASSLMTVGDEQFF. Here the CDR3 DNA reads TGCGCCAGCAGCTTGATGACCGTTGGGGATGAGCAGTTCTTC.

The chain has TRBV7-8 and TRBJ2-3; D remains unclear. V was shortened by 5 bases and J by 4 bases, with 13 bases between the two germline ends. Per the germline V gene, CDR1 is SGHVS and CDR2 is FQNEAQ. CDR3 length equals 14 residues. This chain's CDR3 is CASSQNPISDTQYF. The CDR3 region has the DNA TGTGCCAGCAGCCAGAATCCCATCTCAGATACGCAGTATTTT.

The rearrangement joins TRBV27 to TRBJ2-7, with 13 bases that match TRBD2. Looked up from germline, CDR1 is MNHEY and CDR2 is SMNVEV (reference sequence). The CDR3 extends over 18 amino acids. The junction had 13 bases not matched to a gene; V was cut back by 6 bases and J by 2 bases. CDR3 sequence reads: CASSPGTSGTFPTYEQYF. CDR3 in DNA: TGTGCCAGCAGCCCCGGGACTAGCGGGACTTTTCCTACCTACGAGCAGTACTTC.

The chain joins TRBV27 to TRBJ2-7, with a weak D call TRBD2 (5 bases). Germline CDR1 MNHEY, CDR2 SMNVEV (reference sequence). V was clipped by 6 bases and J by 6 bases, with 21 bases between them. The CDR3 is made up of 15 amino acids. The CDR3 coding sequence is TGTGCCAGCAGGGCCGGACTTTCCCCAGTGAGCGAGCAGTACTTC. This encodes CASRAGLSPVSEQYF.

This clone was seen only once. V usage is TRBV27 and J usage is TRBJ2-7; 9 nucleotides agree with TRBD1. J lost 2 bases, V lost 7 bases, and 18 bases had no gene match. The CDR3 is 18 residues long. Germline CDR1 MNHEY, CDR2 SMNVEV (reference sequence). CDR3 protein: CASKPPPGQGTDTYEQYF. Written as DNA, the CDR3 is TGTGCCAGCAAACCCCCCCCGGGACAGGGAACCGACACCTACGAGCAGTACTTC.

The chain joins TRBV7-2 to TRBJ2-7; 9 bases fit TRBD1. The CDR3 consists of 16 residues. CDR1 SGHTA and CDR2 FQGNSA come from the germline V gene. The trim removed 5 bases at V and 4 bases at J, leaving 12 bases unmatched. The CDR3 DNA reads TGTGCCAGCAGCCCCGCCCCCGGGACAGGGTCATACGAGCAGTACTTC. Translation gives CASSPAPGTGSYEQYF.

The chain carries TRBV7-9 and TRBJ1-5; a possible D gene is TRBD1 (6 bases). The CDR3 contains 16 residues. Germline V gene lookup returns CDR1 SEHNR and CDR2 FQNEAQ (reference sequence). The V end lost 3 bases, the J end lost 6 bases, and 18 bases lay between the germline ends. CDR3 region: CASSFGTPGPPQPQHF. For the CDR3, the DNA is TGTGCCAGCAGCTTCGGGACACCCGGACCCCCTCAGCCCCAGCATTTT.

This clone was observed a single time. The chain links TRBV9 to TRBJ1-1, with 7 bases that match TRBD1. This CDR3 spans 15 amino acids. Germline-derived CDR1 and CDR2 are SGDLS and YYNGEE. V was clipped by 3 bases and J by 2 bases; unmatched bases: 7. DNA for the CDR3: TGTGCCAGCAGCGGAGTCGGACAGGCCAACACTGAAGCTTTCTTT. This codes for CASSGVGQANTEAFF.

The rearrangement uses TRBV5-5 and TRBJ1-6, with 7 bases matching TRBD1. Germline trimming cut 3 bases from V and 7 bases from J; bases unmatched to any gene: 10. This CDR3 is built from 16 residues. Germline CDR1 SGHKS, CDR2 YYEKEE (reference sequence). CDR3 residues: CASSSQPGQTNSPLHF. CDR3 in DNA: TGTGCCAGCAGCTCTCAACCGGGACAGACAAATTCACCCCTCCACTTT.